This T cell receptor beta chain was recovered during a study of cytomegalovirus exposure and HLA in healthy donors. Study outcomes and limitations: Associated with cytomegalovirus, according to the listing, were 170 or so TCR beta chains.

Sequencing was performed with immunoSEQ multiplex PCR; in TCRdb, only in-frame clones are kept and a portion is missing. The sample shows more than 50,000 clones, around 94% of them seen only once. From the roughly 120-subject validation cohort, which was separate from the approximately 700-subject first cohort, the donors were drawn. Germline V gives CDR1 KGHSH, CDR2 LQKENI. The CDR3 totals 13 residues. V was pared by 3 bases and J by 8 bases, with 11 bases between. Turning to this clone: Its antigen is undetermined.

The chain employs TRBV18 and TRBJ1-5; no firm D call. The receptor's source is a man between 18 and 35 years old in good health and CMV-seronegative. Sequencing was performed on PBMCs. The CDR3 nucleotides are TGTGCCAGCTCACCTCGGGAGCGGGAGCCCCAGCATTTT. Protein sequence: CASSPREREPQHF.